The T cell receptor beta chain described here comes from a study of PD-1 blockade in classical Hodgkin lymphoma. Whole-study findings and limits: Newly diagnosed patients were said to have less baseline TCR diversity than healthy donors did. Nothing has yet pinned down what causes the repertoire differences, possibly disease activity or prior therapy.

Time point defined: newly diagnosed, previously untreated cHL patient sample. Magnetic depletion of unwanted cells isolated CD4+ T cells from thawed PBMCs. Comparison samples consisted of PBMCs from newly diagnosed, untreated classical Hodgkin lymphoma. Sequencing was performed with immunoSEQ multiplex PCR; in TCRdb, only in-frame clones are kept and a portion is missing. The top ten hold approximately 0.22% of the sample, which has 30,000 to 40,000 clones, around 88% seen once. Concerning this clone itself: Its antigen is as yet unknown.

Germline V lookup: CDR1 MNHNS, CDR2 SASEGT. This CDR3 is 13 amino acids long. Trimming took 5 bases from V and 7 from J; bases not matched to a gene: 2. The clonotype comes from a human donor with classical Hodgkin lymphoma. The material sequenced was CD4+ T cells from blood. This chain connects TRBV6-1 to TRBJ1-4; 9 nucleotides match TRBD1. CDR3 sequence: CASSQGQGEKLFF. The CDR3 DNA is TGTGCCAGCAGTCAGGGACAGGGTGAAAAACTGTTTTTT.